The rows below give T cell receptor beta chains drawn from one sample of a study of a mutant IDH1 vaccine in newly diagnosed glioma. Assay used: immunoSEQ multiplex PCR; TCRdb lists only in-frame clones, some missing. The table includes tens of thousands of clones, roughly four fifths detected once. Antigen specificity for these receptors is unknown. The sample here was PBMCs, taken from a glioma patient whose treatment included an IDH1 peptide vaccine. The receptor set was obtained from a woman between 45 and 65 years old with glioma. Both conserved end residues are part of each CDR3. The D gene is left open where the match is weak. Rows may omit the clone size; those that give it use once, few, many or a size class.

>TRBV9|-|TRBJ1-1|-
TGTGCCAGCAGCGTATCGGAAGGGCCAAGGCCCGGAGGGAACACTGAAGCTTTCTTT
CASSVSEGPRPGGNTEAFF
>TRBV6-4|few|TRBJ1-5|-
TGTGCCAGCAGTGTTGATCCGTCTCAGCCCCAGCATTTT
CASSVDPSQPQHF
>TRBV6-6|-|TRBJ2-7|-
TGTGCCAGCAGAACGCGGGACACGACCTACGAGCAGTACTTC
CASRTRDTTYEQYF
>TRBV6-6|-|TRBJ1-2|-
TGTGCCAGCAGTTACGACCTACAGGGAAAAGACTATGGCTACACCTTC
CASSYDLQGKDYGYTF
>TRBV7-9|-|TRBJ2-6|TRBD1
TGTGCCAGCAGCTTGGGACAGGGGCTCACTCACTCTGGGGCCAACGTCCTGACTTTC
CASSLGQGLTHSGANVLTF
>TRBV7-2|-|TRBJ1-6|-
TGTGCCAGCAGCTTACTTGATAGCAATAATTCACCCCTCCACTTT
CASSLLDSNNSPLHF
>TRBV4-2|-|TRBJ2-7|TRBD1
TGTGCCAGCAGCCAAGCCCGGGACAGCTCCTACGAGCAGTACTTC
CASSQARDSSYEQYF
>TRBV30|-|TRBJ1-1|-
TGTGCCTGGAGTGTGAGGGAAAACACTGAAGCTTTCTTT
CAWSVRENTEAFF
>TRBV19|-|TRBJ2-7|-
TGTGCCAGTAGTATCGGTGGTTCCTACGAGCAGTACTTC
CASSIGGSYEQYF
>TRBV27|-|TRBJ2-5|TRBD2
TGTGCCAGCAGACTCGCGGGGGGCTTGGAGACCCAGTACTTC
CASRLAGGLETQYF
>TRBV6-1|-|TRBJ1-1|-
TGTGCCAGCAGTGAAAAGCAGGGCTGGAACACTGAAGCTTTCTTT
CASSEKQGWNTEAFF
>TRBV5-3|-|TRBJ1-6|-
TGTGCCAGAAGCTTGAGGTCCCAGTTTGGATCACCCCTCCACTTT
CARSLRSQFGSPLHF
>TRBV6-5|-|TRBJ1-6|TRBD1
TGTGCCAGCCGTCCCTCCGGGACAGACAATTCACCCCTCCACTTT
CASRPSGTDNSPLHF
>TRBV6-1|-|TRBJ1-2|-
TGTGCCAGCAGTGAAGCGCAGGGGCCGGGACGCGGCTACACCTTC
CASSEAQGPGRGYTF
>TRBV29-1|-|TRBJ1-1|TRBD1
TGCAGCGTTGTTAGGGACAGGAACACTGAAGCTTTCTTT
CSVVRDRNTEAFF
>TRBV9|-|TRBJ2-5|-
TGTGCCAGCAGCAAGCCGGACGGAGAGACCCAGTACTTC
CASSKPDGETQYF
>TRBV9|-|TRBJ2-7|-
TGTGCCAGCAGCTTGATAGCGGATCCCTCCTACGAGCAGTACTTC
CASSLIADPSYEQYF
>TRBV5-1|-|TRBJ1-2|-
TGCGCCAGCAGCGGCCGGATAACGGGCTACACCTTC
CASSGRITGYTF
>TRBV9|once|TRBJ2-7|TRBD1
TGTGCCAGCAGCCCGAGACGTACAGGGGGCGGCGAGCAGTACTTC
CASSPRRTGGGEQYF
>TRBV21-1|-|TRBJ1-2|-
TGTGCCAGCAGCAAAGTCGGGGATTACAAACTATTGGGGGGCTACACCTTC
CASSKVGDYKLLGGYTF
>TRBV6-5|-|TRBJ2-1|TRBD2
TGTGCCAGCAGTTCCCTAACTAGCGGGGTTTACAATGAGCAGTTCTTC
CASSSLTSGVYNEQFF
>TRBV6-5|-|TRBJ2-7|-
TGTGCCAGCAGTTTTTCGGAGACCTACGAGCAGTACTTC
CASSFSETYEQYF
>TRBV7-9|-|TRBJ2-7|-
TGTGCCAGCAGCTTAGCAGGGGAGAGGAGTTACGAGCAGTACTTC
CASSLAGERSYEQYF
>TRBV7-8|few|TRBJ1-2|-
TGTGCCAGCAGCTTCGACAGGAACTATGGCTACACCTTC
CASSFDRNYGYTF
>TRBV29-1|-|TRBJ2-5|-
TGCAGCGTTGTGGGCATCCAAGAGACCCAGTACTTC
CSVVGIQETQYF
>TRBV5-4|-|TRBJ2-7|TRBD1
TGTGCCAGCAGCGCGGACAGGGGGCCCTACGAGCAGTACTTC
CASSADRGPYEQYF
>TRBV4-3|-|TRBJ2-3|-
TGCGCCAGCAGCCAAGCCTCCTGGGGGGGGGCCACAGATACGCAGTATTTT
CASSQASWGGATDTQYF
>TRBV18|-|TRBJ1-1|TRBD1
TGTGCCAGCTCACCGCGACAGGGGAACACTGAAGCTTTCTTT
CASSPRQGNTEAFF
>TRBV7-3|-|TRBJ1-1|-
TGTGCCAGCAGCTCGGGACACGAAGCTTTCTTT
CASSSGHEAFF
>TRBV5-5|-|TRBJ1-1|-
TGTGCCAGCAGCCTAAGGGGTGAAGCTTTCTTT
CASSLRGEAFF
>TRBV15|few|TRBJ1-1|TRBD1
TGTGCCACCAGCATGGACAGGGTGGCTGAAGCTTTCTTT
CATSMDRVAEAFF
>TRBV20-1|-|TRBJ2-1|TRBD2
TGCAGTAGCGGGGGGGCCCTTGAGCAGTTCTTC
CSSGGALEQFF